Listed below are T cell receptor beta chains from one sample, sequenced in a study of CD4 and CD8 cells across lung adenocarcinoma regions. TCRdb independently ran MiXCR on the PCR reads; one entry per CDR3 protein. The data show tens of thousands of distinct CDR3 sequences, with under 60% seen just once and approximately 48% held by the top ten. Sequenced material: CD8+ T cells from the center of a lung tumor. The receptors stem from a male donor with lung adenocarcinoma. The CD4 and CD8 labels of this study may be unreliable. Each CDR3 is given with its conserved first and last residue. A D gene is named only where the DNA matches it firmly. A clone size is listed for some rows: how often the clone was seen (once, few, many), or a class if it is expanded.

>TRBV6-1|TRBD1|TRBJ1-5|many
CASRHRQGFGNQPQHF
TGTGCCAGCAGGCATAGACAGGGGTTTGGGAATCAGCCCCAGCATTTT
>TRBV11-2|NA|TRBJ1-5|few
CASSSPGGRAQPQHF
TGTGCCAGCAGCTCCCCGGGGGGTCGGGCTCAGCCCCAGCATTTT
>TRBV6-5|NA|TRBJ2-3|NA
CASSYWLCGPDTQYF
TGTGCCAGCAGTTACTGGCTATGCGGCCCAGATACGCAGTATTTC
>TRBV12-3/TRBV12-4|NA|TRBJ1-4|many
CASSILRGTGEKLFF
TGTGCCAGCAGTATCCTAAGGGGAACTGGTGAAAAACTGTTTTTT
>TRBV10-1|TRBD1|TRBJ2-3|NA
CATLAGCGQGGTDTQYF
TGCGCCACCCTCGCAGGGTGCGGACAGGGTGGAACAGATACGCAGTATTTC
>TRBV7-6|NA|TRBJ2-7|few
CASSLVSPRGASTPSSYEQYF
TGTGCCAGCAGCTTAGTGTCGCCCAGGGGAGCCTCCACACCGAGCTCCTACGAGCAGTACTTC
>TRBV6-1|NA|TRBJ2-1|many
CASSPMGNEQFF
TGTGCCAGCAGTCCCATGGGGAATGAGCAGTTCTTC
>TRBV6-1|NA|TRBJ2-1|NA
CARGLGARATETQYF
TGTGCCAGGGGTCTAGGGGCCCGGGCCACAGAGACGCAGTATTTC
>TRBV27|NA|TRBJ2-7|many
CASSSSRINEQYF
TGTGCCAGCAGTTCCAGTAGGATTAACGAGCAGTACTTC
>TRBV6-5|NA|TRBJ2-3|NA
CASSLEGGGSDTQYF
TGTGCCAGCAGTTTAGAGGGTGGCGGCTCAGATACGCAGTATTTT
>TRBV6-1|NA|TRBJ2-3|NA
CASSRTGRGTQYF
TGTGCCAGCAGCCGGACAGGGAGGGGTACGCAGTATTTT
>TRBV10-1|NA|TRBJ2-1|NA
CASSESGQRYNEQFF
TGCGCCAGCAGTGAGTCTGGACAGCGTTACAATGAGCAGTTCTTC
>TRBV12-3/TRBV12-4|TRBD2|TRBJ2-5|many
CASSISGRAETQYF
TGTGCCAGCAGTATAAGCGGGAGGGCAGAGACCCAGTACTTC
>TRBV6-1|NA|TRBJ1-6|NA
CATLSNSPLHF
TGTGCCACGCTCTCCAATTCACCCCTCCACTTT
>TRBV30|NA|TRBJ2-1|NA
CAWSGGHNEQFF
TGTGCCTGGAGCGGGGGCCACAATGAGCAGTTCTTC
>TRBV7-2|TRBD2|TRBJ2-3|NA
CASSRTSGITDTQYF
TGTGCCAGCAGCCGGACTAGCGGGATCACAGATACGCAGTATTTT
>TRBV30|NA|TRBJ2-3|NA
CAWSSRGSFADTQYF
TGTGCCTGGAGTAGCCGGGGCTCCTTTGCTGATACGCAGTATTTT